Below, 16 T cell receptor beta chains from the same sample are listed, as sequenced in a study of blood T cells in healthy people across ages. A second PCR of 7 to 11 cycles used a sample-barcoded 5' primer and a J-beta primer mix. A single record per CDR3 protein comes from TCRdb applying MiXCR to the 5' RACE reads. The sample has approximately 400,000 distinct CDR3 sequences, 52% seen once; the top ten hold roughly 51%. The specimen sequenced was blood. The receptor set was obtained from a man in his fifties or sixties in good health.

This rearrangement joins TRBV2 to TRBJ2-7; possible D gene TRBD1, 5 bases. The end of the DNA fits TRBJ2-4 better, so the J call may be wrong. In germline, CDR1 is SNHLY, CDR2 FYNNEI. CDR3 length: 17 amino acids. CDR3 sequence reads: CASSGSLGADAKNIQYF. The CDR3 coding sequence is TGTGCCAGCAGTGGTTCGTTAGGGGCCGACGCCAAAAACATTCAGTACTTC.

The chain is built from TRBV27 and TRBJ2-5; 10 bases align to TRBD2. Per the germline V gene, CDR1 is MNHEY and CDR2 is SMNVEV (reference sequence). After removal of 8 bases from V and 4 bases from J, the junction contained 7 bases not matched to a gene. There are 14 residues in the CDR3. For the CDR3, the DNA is TGTGCCAGCCAGCTAGCGGGAGTAGGAGAGACCCAGTACTTC. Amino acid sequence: CASQLAGVGETQYF.

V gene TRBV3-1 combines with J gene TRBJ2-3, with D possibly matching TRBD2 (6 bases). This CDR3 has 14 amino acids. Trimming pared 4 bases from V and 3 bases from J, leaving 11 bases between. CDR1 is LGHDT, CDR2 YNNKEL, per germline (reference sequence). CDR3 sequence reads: CASSRLATTDTQYF. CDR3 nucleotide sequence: TGTGCCAGCAGCCGCCTAGCGACTACAGATACGCAGTATTTT.

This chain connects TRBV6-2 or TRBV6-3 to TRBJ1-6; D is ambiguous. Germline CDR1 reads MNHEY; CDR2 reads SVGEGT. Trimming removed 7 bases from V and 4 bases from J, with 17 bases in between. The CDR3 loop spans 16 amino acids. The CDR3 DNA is TGTGCCAGCACCCCTCAAGGCATTGGTTATAATTCACCCCTCCACTTT. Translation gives CASTPQGIGYNSPLHF.

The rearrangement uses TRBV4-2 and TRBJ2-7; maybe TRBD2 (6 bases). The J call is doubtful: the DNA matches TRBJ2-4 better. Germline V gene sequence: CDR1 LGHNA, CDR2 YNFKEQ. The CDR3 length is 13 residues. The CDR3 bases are TGTGCCAGCAGCCGAGAGGCGGGATCCATTCAGTACTTC. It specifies CASSREAGSIQYF.

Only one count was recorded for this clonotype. In nucleotides, the CDR3 is TGCAGTGCTAGTCATGGGCCTACGTATGGCTACACCTTC. Its translation is CSASHGPTYGYTF. V and J are TRBV20-1 and TRBJ1-2; D not resolved. The CDR3 contains 13 residues. V lost 3 bases and J 5 bases, leaving 13 bases between the germline ends. Germline V gene data show CDR1 as DFQATT and CDR2 as SNEGSKA (reference sequence).

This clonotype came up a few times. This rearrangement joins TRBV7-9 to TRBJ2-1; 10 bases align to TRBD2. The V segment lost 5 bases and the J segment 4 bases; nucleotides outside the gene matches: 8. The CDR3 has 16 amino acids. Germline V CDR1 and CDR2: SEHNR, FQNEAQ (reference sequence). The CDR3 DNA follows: TGTGCCAGCAGCCCTAGCGGGAGAGCCTTATACAATGAGCAGTTCTTC. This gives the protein CASSPSGRALYNEQFF.

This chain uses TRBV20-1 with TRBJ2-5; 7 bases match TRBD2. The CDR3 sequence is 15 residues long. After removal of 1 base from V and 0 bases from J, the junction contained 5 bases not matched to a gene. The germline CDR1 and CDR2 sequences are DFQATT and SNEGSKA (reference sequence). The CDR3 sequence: CSARGALANQETQYF. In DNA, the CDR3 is TGCAGTGCTAGAGGGGCACTAGCGAACCAAGAGACCCAGTACTTC.

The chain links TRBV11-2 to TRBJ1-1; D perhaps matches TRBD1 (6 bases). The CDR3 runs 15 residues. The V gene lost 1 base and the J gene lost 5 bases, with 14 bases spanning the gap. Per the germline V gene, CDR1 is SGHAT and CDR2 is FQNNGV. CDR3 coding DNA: TGTGCCAGCAGCTTAGGGGTAGGGGGGTGGACTGAAGCTTTCTTT. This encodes CASSLGVGGWTEAFF.

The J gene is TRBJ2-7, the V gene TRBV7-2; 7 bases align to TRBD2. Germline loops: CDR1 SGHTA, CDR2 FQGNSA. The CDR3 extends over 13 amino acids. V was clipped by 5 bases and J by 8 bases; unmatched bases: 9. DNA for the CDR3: TGTGCCAGCAGCCCGCTCTTGGGGGGGAAGCAGTACTTC. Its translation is CASSPLLGGKQYF.

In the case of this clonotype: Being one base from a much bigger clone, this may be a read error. In DNA, the CDR3 is TGTGCCAGCAGTAAGGGGACAGGCGGCTACACCTTC. Protein product: CASSKGTGGYTF. The V and J genes are TRBV6-2 or TRBV6-3 and TRBJ1-2; TRBD1 aligns across 8 bases. In germline, CDR1 is MNHEY, CDR2 SVGEGT. The CDR3 runs to 12 residues. V lost 5 bases, J lost 8 bases, and 4 bases stayed unmatched.

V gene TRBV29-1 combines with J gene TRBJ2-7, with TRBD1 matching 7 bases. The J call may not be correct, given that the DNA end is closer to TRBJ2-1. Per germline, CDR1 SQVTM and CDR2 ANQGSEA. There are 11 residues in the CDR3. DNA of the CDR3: TGCAGCGCCTACAGGGGCTACGAGCAGTTCTTC. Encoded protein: CSAYRGYEQFF.

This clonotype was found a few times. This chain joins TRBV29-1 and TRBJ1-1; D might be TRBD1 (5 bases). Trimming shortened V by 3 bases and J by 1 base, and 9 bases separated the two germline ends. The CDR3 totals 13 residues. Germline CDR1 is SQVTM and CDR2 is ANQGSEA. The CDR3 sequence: CSVDRGRNTEAFF. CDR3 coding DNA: TGCAGCGTTGACCGGGGGAGGAACACTGAAGCTTTCTTT.

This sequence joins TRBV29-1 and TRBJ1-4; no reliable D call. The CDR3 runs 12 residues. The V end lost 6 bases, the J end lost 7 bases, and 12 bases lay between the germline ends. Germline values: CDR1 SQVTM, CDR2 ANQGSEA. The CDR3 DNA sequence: TGCAGCGTGTCAGGCGGCGGTGAAAAACTGTTTTTT. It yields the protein CSVSGGGEKLFF. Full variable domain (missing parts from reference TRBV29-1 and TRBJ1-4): SAVISQKPSRDICQRGTSLTIQCQVDSQVTMMFWYRQQPGQSLTLIATANQGSEATYESGFVIDKFPISRPNLTFSTLTVSNMSPEDSSIYLCSVSGGGEKLFFGSGTQLSVL.

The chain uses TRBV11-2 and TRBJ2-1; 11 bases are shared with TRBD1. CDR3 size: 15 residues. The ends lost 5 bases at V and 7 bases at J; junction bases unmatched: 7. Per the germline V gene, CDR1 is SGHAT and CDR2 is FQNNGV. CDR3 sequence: CASSPQGTGGNEQFF. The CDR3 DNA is TGTGCCAGCAGCCCCCAAGGGACAGGGGGTAATGAGCAGTTCTTC.

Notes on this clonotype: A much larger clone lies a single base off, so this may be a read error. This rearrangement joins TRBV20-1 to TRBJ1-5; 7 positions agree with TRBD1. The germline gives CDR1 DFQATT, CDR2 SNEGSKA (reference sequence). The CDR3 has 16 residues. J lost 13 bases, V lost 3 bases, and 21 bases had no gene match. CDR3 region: CSARTTDGTDIISQHF. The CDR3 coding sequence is TGCAGTGCTAGGACTACAGACGGGACAGACATTATATCGCAGCATTTT.